Included here is one TCR beta chain sequence, with context. The data stem from a study of T cell repertoires in cytomegalovirus infection. TCRdb used MiXCR to reprocess the reads, holding one entry per CDR3 protein. The data contain just under 550,000 distinct CDR3 sequences, roughly 29% of them singletons. Trimming cost V 9 bases and J 5 bases; bases outside gene matches: 7. The germline V gene has CDR1 MNHEY and CDR2 SVGEGT. This CDR3 is built from 15 residues. Sequencing used PBMCs. This TCR derives from a human donor in good health (CMV status not recorded). Some clones in this sample may be carry-over from other donors' samples. This rearrangement joins TRBV6-2 or TRBV6-3 to TRBJ2-1; 13 bases agree with TRBD2. The CDR3 DNA reads TGTGCCAGTTACCACGGGACTAGCGGGAACAATGAGCAGTTCTTC. This encodes CASYHGTSGNNEQFF.